This T cell receptor beta chain was recovered during a study of blood T cell repertoires in COVID-19. Study details: The United States, Italy and Spain provided the acute and convalescent COVID-19 samples. T cells, B-cell-depleted T cells, or PBMCs supplied cDNA or gDNA.

The CDR3 is 13 amino acids. Methods used by the authors: Estimates of nucleated cell counts were drawn from the amplification of reference gene primers. The repertoire was sequenced with immunoSEQ multiplex PCR; TCRdb's copy has only in-frame clones and lacks some. Clonal size and the V and J genes are those of that table, whereas D and trimming came from the DNA. The data hold tens of thousands of clones, with more than 70% observed a single time. The chain combines TRBV21-1 with TRBJ1-5. TRBV21-1 is a recognized pseudogene. The receptor was derived from a man aged 55 to 70 with active or convalescent COVID-19. The sequencing sample was made of peripheral blood. The CDR3, as DNA: TGTGCCAGCAGAGGAGGCGGGGAACAGCCCCAGCATTTT. This sequence encodes CASRGGGEQPQHF.